These 20 T cell receptor beta chains were sequenced from one sample in a study of Ad26.COV2.S vaccination and SARS-CoV-2 variants. Produced via immunoSEQ multiplex PCR; TCRdb's table is partial and in-frame only. The sample consists of under 250,000 clones, about 83% of them appearing once. Treatment denoted: some 20 received Ad26.COV2.S at low or high dose, single or two shots; about 5 received placebo; per-sample allocation not given. Collection of the samples took place on day 63 after the first injection of vaccine or placebo. The material was peripheral blood, obtained in a trial of Ad26.COV2.S vaccine versus placebo. These receptor sequences come from a person between 18 and 65 years old who received the Ad26.COV2.S COVID-19 vaccine or a placebo.

The rearrangement uses TRBV6-5 and TRBJ1-4, with D perhaps TRBD1 (5 bases). Trimming removed 0 bases at V and 11 bases at J, with 7 bases between. CDR1 and CDR2 (germline): MNHEY, SVGAGI. The CDR3 runs to 12 residues. The CDR3 DNA reads as TGTGCCAGCAGTTACTCGAGGGGTAAACTGTTTTTT. It codes for CASSYSRGKLFF.

J is TRBJ2-5 and V is TRBV2, with TRBD2 as a possible D gene (5 bases). V lost 11 bases and J lost 0, with 19 bases in between. CDR3 length: 15 residues. Germline-derived CDR1 and CDR2 are SNHLY and FYNNEI. The CDR3 loop is CAGLLSASYQETQYF. The CDR3 coding sequence is TGTGCCGGTCTCCTCTCGGCTAGCTACCAAGAGACCCAGTACTTC. Full variable domain (rest looked up from reference TRBV2 and TRBJ2-5): EPEVTQTPSHQVTQMGQEVILRCVPISNHLYFYWYRQILGQKVEFLVSFYNNEISEKSEIFDDQFSVERPDGSNFTLKIRSTKLEDSAMYFCAGLLSASYQETQYFGPGTRLLVL.

The chain combines TRBV7-3 with TRBJ2-1, with D possibly called TRBD1 or TRBD2 (5 bases each). Germline V gene lookup returns CDR1 SGHTA and CDR2 FQGTGA. Trimming stripped 1 base from V and 10 bases from J, with 14 bases between. The CDR3 contains 14 residues. DNA of the CDR3: TGTGCCAGCAGCTTAAATAAGGGGCGCGGGGAGCAGTTCTTC. It translates to CASSLNKGRGEQFF.

The chain combines TRBV11-2 with TRBJ1-2; 7 bases match TRBD1. After removal of 1 base from V and 5 bases from J, the junction contained 7 bases not matched to a gene. Germline V lookup: CDR1 SGHAT, CDR2 FQNNGV. The CDR3 is made up of 15 amino acids. The CDR3 coding sequence is TGTGCCAGCAGCTTAGGGTCCCAGGGGGAGTATGGCTACACCTTC. It codes for CASSLGSQGEYGYTF. Variable domain in full (rest from reference TRBV11-2 and TRBJ1-2): EAGVAQSPRYKIIEKRQSVAFWCNPISGHATLYWYQQILGQGPKLLIQFQNNGVVDDSQLPKDRFSAERLKGVDSTLKIQPAKLEDSAVYLCASSLGSQGEYGYTFGSGTRLTVV.

The chain carries TRBV4-2 and TRBJ1-4; possible D gene TRBD1, 5 bases. Trimming pared 3 bases from V and 8 bases from J, leaving 16 bases between. The CDR3 totals 15 residues. CDR1 is LGHNA and CDR2 is YNFKEQ in the germline V gene. The CDR3 spells CASSQPGDLKEKLFF. The CDR3 region has the DNA TGTGCCAGCAGCCAGCCGGGGGATCTGAAGGAAAAACTGTTTTTT.

The chain couples TRBV6-1 to TRBJ2-7; D unresolved. V gave up 2 bases and J gave up 1 base, with 3 bases separating them. There are 12 residues in the CDR3. Germline CDR1 MNHNS, CDR2 SASEGT. CDR3 coding DNA: TGTGCCAGCAGTGAAAGTTCCTACGAGCAGTACGTC. This sequence encodes CASSESSYEQYV.

The count of this clone is one. The rearrangement uses TRBV11-2 and TRBJ1-1; D gene uncertain. The CDR3 consists of 13 residues. Per germline, CDR1 SGHAT and CDR2 FQNNGV. Trimming took 1 base from V and 1 from J, leaving 4 bases between them. The CDR3 DNA is TGTGCCAGCAGCTTAGTCCCGAACACTGAAGCTTTCTTT. Protein sequence: CASSLVPNTEAFF.

The chain joins TRBV13 to TRBJ2-7; D is uncertain. V dropped 4 bases and J dropped 1 base, with 8 bases sitting between them. Germline CDR1 reads PRHDT; CDR2 reads FYEKMQ (reference sequence). CDR3 length: 13 residues. CDR3 bases: TGTGCCAGCAGCTCCTCAGGTTCCTACGAGCAGTACTTC. Translating gives CASSSSGSYEQYF.

The V and J genes are TRBV6-1 and TRBJ2-7; D remains unclear. Trimming took off 2 bases at V and 0 bases at J, with 14 bases between the two ends. The CDR3 spans 16 residues. CDR1 is MNHNS, CDR2 SASEGT, per germline. The CDR3 protein is CASSELTALSSYEQYV. The CDR3 region has the DNA TGTGCCAGCAGTGAATTAACAGCCTTAAGCTCCTACGAGCAGTACGTC.

J is TRBJ1-2 and V is TRBV6-2 or TRBV6-3; D gene unclear. From germline, CDR1 is MNHEY and CDR2 SVGEGT. This CDR3 comprises 12 residues. Trimming cost V 3 bases and J 4 bases, with 6 bases left between them. The CDR3, as DNA: TGTGCCAGCAGTTATAATGGCTATGGCTACACCTTC. Its translation: CASSYNGYGYTF.

The rearrangement joins TRBV20-1 to TRBJ2-5; D is unclear. The germline CDR1 and CDR2 sequences are DFQATT and SNEGSKA (reference sequence). With 2 bases removed from V and 5 bases from J, the gap between germline ends came to 6 bases. CDR3 length: 11 amino acids. The DNA for the CDR3 is TGCAGTGCTAGAATAGAGGAGACCCAGTACTTC. This gives the protein CSARIEETQYF.

The chain has TRBV19 and TRBJ1-1; D unclear. Germline loops: CDR1 LNHDA, CDR2 SQIVND (reference sequence). CDR3 length: 13 residues. Trimming shortened V by 5 bases and J by 4 bases, and 11 bases separated the two germline ends. The CDR3 sequence is CASSLQEATEAFF. Here the CDR3 DNA reads TGTGCCAGTAGTCTTCAGGAGGCCACTGAAGCTTTCTTT.

The sample holds one count of this clone. This chain connects TRBV10-2 to TRBJ2-1; TRBD2 aligns across 12 bases. The V gene's germline CDR1 is WSHSY and CDR2 SAAADI. The CDR3 consists of 14 residues. V lost 6 bases, J lost 8 bases, and 5 bases stayed unmatched. CDR3 amino acids: CASRGLAGFYEQFF. The CDR3 DNA is TGCGCCAGCAGGGGACTAGCGGGTTTCTATGAGCAGTTCTTC.

The V and J genes are TRBV4-3 and TRBJ1-1; D ambiguous. The V gene lost 0 bases and the J gene lost 0 bases, with 8 bases spanning the gap. This CDR3 spans 15 amino acids. The germline V gene has CDR1 LGHNA and CDR2 YSLEER. CDR3 loop: CASSQEKDLNTEAFF. The CDR3 DNA reads TGCGCCAGCAGCCAAGAGAAGGATCTGAACACTGAAGCTTTCTTT.

This chain links TRBV9 with TRBJ2-3; 11 positions agree with TRBD2. V dropped 3 bases and J dropped 5; count of bases not matched to a gene: 8. The CDR3 totals 16 residues. Germline CDR1 SGDLS, CDR2 YYNGEE. DNA of the CDR3: TGTGCCAGCAGCGCTAGCGGGGGGTCGTTTCTAGATACGCAGTATTTT. Its translation: CASSASGGSFLDTQYF.

J is TRBJ1-1 and V is TRBV18; 9 nucleotides match TRBD1. The V segment lost 1 base and the J segment 1 base; nucleotides outside the gene matches: 7. The CDR3 contains 17 residues. Germline loops: CDR1 KGHSH, CDR2 LQKENI. CDR3 DNA sequence: TGTGCCAGCTCACCACAATTCTTACAGGGGGCGAACACTGAAGCTTTCTTT. Amino acid sequence: CASSPQFLQGANTEAFF.

The V call is TRBV6-6, the J call TRBJ1-5, with TRBD1 as a possible D gene (5 bases). Deletions cut 6 bases from V and 7 bases from J, with 13 bases between. Germline CDR1 reads MNHNY; CDR2 reads SVGAGI (reference sequence). The CDR3 totals 13 residues. The CDR3 DNA is TGTGCCAGCAGCCTGGGGGACGCGCAGCCCCAGCATTTT. This encodes CASSLGDAQPQHF.

This chain joins TRBV11-3 and TRBJ2-2; D uncertain. This CDR3 has 13 residues. From germline, CDR1 is SGHNT and CDR2 YENEEA. With 1 base removed from V and 4 bases from J, the gap between germline ends came to 4 bases. The CDR3 is CASSLGRTGELFF. In nucleotides, the CDR3 is TGTGCCAGCAGCTTAGGCCGCACCGGGGAGCTGTTTTTT.

The CDR3 region has the DNA TGTGCCAGTAATATGGGGGAAGAGACCCAGTACTTC. It translates to CASNMGEETQYF. This chain connects TRBV19 to TRBJ2-5; TRBD1 or TRBD2 may be the D gene (5 bases each). Trimming removed 7 bases at V and 3 bases at J, with 9 bases between. The CDR3 consists of 12 residues. Germline CDR1 LNHDA, CDR2 SQIVND (reference sequence).

The chain recombines TRBV27 with TRBJ1-2; 10 nucleotides agree with TRBD1. The germline V gene has CDR1 MNHEY and CDR2 SMNVEV (reference sequence). The CDR3 runs 18 residues. The V segment lost 7 bases and the J segment 0 bases; nucleotides outside the gene matches: 14. This chain's CDR3 is CASTELWTGGESNYGYTF. CDR3 nucleotides: TGTGCCAGCACCGAGTTATGGACAGGGGGAGAATCTAACTATGGCTACACCTTC.